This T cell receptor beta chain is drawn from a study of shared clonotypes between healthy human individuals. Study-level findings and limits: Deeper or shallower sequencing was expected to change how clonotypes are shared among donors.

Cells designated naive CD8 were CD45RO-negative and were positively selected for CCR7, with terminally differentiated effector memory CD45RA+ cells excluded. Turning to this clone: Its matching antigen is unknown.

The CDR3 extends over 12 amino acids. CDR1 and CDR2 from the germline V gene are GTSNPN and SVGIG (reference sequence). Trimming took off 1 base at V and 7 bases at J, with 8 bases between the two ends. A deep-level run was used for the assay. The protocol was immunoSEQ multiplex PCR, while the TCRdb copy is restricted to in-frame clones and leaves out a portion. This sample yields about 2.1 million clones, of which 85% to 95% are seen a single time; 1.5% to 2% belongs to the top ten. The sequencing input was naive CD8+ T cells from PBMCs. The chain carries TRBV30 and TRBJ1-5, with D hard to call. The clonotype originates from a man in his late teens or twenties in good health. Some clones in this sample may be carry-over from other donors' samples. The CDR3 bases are TGTGCCTGGAGTGCAACAACCCAGCCCCAGCATTTT. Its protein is CAWSATTQPQHF.